These 26 T cell receptor beta chains were all obtained from the same sample, sequenced in a study of blood T cell repertoires in COVID-19. Here immunoSEQ multiplex PCR was the method, and the copy in TCRdb shows in-frame clones only, minus some. This sample yields 220,000 or so clones, of which less than 90% are seen a single time; less than 20% belongs to the top ten. Sequenced: peripheral blood. The source of these receptors is a man aged 25-45 years with active or convalescent COVID-19.

This chain joins TRBV30 and TRBJ2-1; D not resolved. Trimming took off 1 base at V and 4 bases at J, with 5 bases between the two ends. The germline V gene has CDR1 GTSNPN and CDR2 SVGIG (reference sequence). The CDR3 loop spans 12 amino acids. The CDR3 protein is CAWSGDYNEQFF. The CDR3 nucleotides are TGTGCCTGGAGTGGCGATTACAATGAGCAGTTCTTC.

V gene TRBV4-1 combines with J gene TRBJ2-1; TRBD2 aligns across 13 bases. V was clipped by 4 bases and J by 7 bases; unmatched bases: 4. Per the germline V gene, CDR1 is MGHRA and CDR2 is YSYEKL. CDR3 length: 15 amino acids. The CDR3 loop reads CASSPRLAGGNEQFF. CDR3 bases: TGCGCCAGCAGCCCTCGACTAGCGGGGGGAAATGAGCAGTTCTTC.

This clone was picked up one time. This chain joins TRBV7-9 and TRBJ2-2; a weak D match, TRBD1 (6 bases). The V gene's germline CDR1 is SEHNR and CDR2 FQNEAQ (reference sequence). Between the trimmed V and J ends, which lost 5 bases and 3 bases, there was a span of 10 bases. The CDR3 is 14 amino acids. The CDR3 reads CASSPYRDTGELFF. CDR3 nucleotides: TGTGCCAGCAGCCCCTACAGGGACACCGGGGAGCTGTTTTTT.

V is TRBV7-2 and J is TRBJ1-1; maybe TRBD1 (6 bases). Germline V gives CDR1 SGHTA, CDR2 FQGNSA. Trimming left V 3 bases short and J 3 bases short, with 14 bases between. This CDR3 has 15 amino acids. CDR3 amino acids: CASSFPQGTHTEAFF. CDR3 bases: TGTGCCAGCAGCTTCCCCCAGGGGACACACACTGAAGCTTTCTTT.

J is TRBJ2-6 and V is TRBV5-6; D may be TRBD1 (5 bases). Germline values: CDR1 SGHDT, CDR2 YYEEEE. V was trimmed by 0 bases and J by 1 base, leaving 14 bases between them. The CDR3 sequence is 18 residues long. The CDR3 reads CASSLGQLRRSGANVLTF. The CDR3 nucleotides read TGTGCCAGCAGCTTGGGACAGCTTAGAAGATCTGGGGCCAACGTCCTGACTTTC.

This chain joins TRBV4-1 and TRBJ1-4; D is unclear. V was clipped by 4 bases and J by 6 bases, with 12 bases between them. The CDR3 length is 14 residues. Germline CDR1 is MGHRA and CDR2 is YSYEKL. The CDR3, as DNA: TGCGCCAGCAGCCCTGAGCCCGGTCATGAAAAACTGTTTTTT. It translates to CASSPEPGHEKLFF.

The chain combines TRBV28 with TRBJ1-2; D perhaps matches TRBD1 (5 bases). CDR3 length: 16 amino acids. Trimming left V 7 bases short and J 6 bases short, with 24 bases between. The germline gives CDR1 MDHEN, CDR2 SYDVKM. The CDR3 DNA sequence: TGTGCCAGCATCCCTAGTCACGCCGGGGGTTTGGATGGCTACACCTTC. It yields the protein CASIPSHAGGLDGYTF.

The V gene is TRBV3-1 (or the pseudogene TRBV3-2), the J gene TRBJ2-1; perhaps TRBD2 as D (6 bases). Looked up from germline, CDR1 is LGHDT and CDR2 is YNNKEL (reference sequence). The V end lost 0 bases, the J end lost 0 bases, and 21 bases lay between the germline ends. The CDR3 has 20 amino acids. CDR3 in amino acids: CASSQDWDSSPLYSYNEQFF. DNA of the CDR3: TGTGCCAGCAGCCAAGATTGGGACTCCAGTCCCCTCTACTCCTACAATGAGCAGTTCTTC.

This chain uses TRBV18 with TRBJ2-7; possible D gene TRBD1, 6 bases. There are 14 residues in the CDR3. Germline CDR1 and CDR2: KGHSH and LQKENI. Trimming stripped 2 bases from V and 5 bases from J, with 13 bases between. For the CDR3, the DNA is TGTGCCAGCTCACCAACGGCAGGGGCTGACGAGCAGTACTTC. Residues: CASSPTAGADEQYF.

The gene calls are TRBV11-2 and TRBJ2-1, with D tentatively TRBD2 (6 bases). The germline gives CDR1 SGHAT, CDR2 FQNNGV. V was cut by 1 base and J by 4 bases, with 11 bases left in between. The CDR3 has 15 residues. CDR3 in amino acids: CASSLVVGGYNEQFF. CDR3 nucleotides: TGTGCCAGCAGCTTAGTAGTGGGGGGATACAATGAGCAGTTCTTC.

The rearrangement uses TRBV9 and TRBJ2-7; tentatively, D is TRBD2 (6 bases). The CDR3 has 15 amino acids. V shed 0 bases and J shed 4 bases, with 14 bases lying between them. Per germline, CDR1 SGDLS and CDR2 YYNGEE. In nucleotides, the CDR3 is TGTGCCAGCAGCGTAGCTTTCGGGGCGGGGTACGAGCAGTACTTC. Protein: CASSVAFGAGYEQYF.

The chain employs TRBV27 and TRBJ2-7; 10 bases match TRBD1. CDR1 is MNHEY, CDR2 SMNVEV, per germline (reference sequence). This CDR3 has 16 amino acids. V was clipped by 5 bases and J by 5 bases; unmatched bases: 12. CDR3: CASSPLAGTGAHEQYF. CDR3 sequence (DNA): TGTGCCAGCAGTCCTCTGGCCGGGACAGGGGCCCACGAGCAGTACTTC.

This rearrangement joins TRBV4-1 to TRBJ2-2, with D perhaps TRBD1 (6 bases). The CDR3 has 17 residues. Trimming removed 4 bases at V and 0 bases at J, with 15 bases between. Germline CDR1 reads MGHRA; CDR2 reads YSYEKL. The CDR3 reads CASSPYGGKSNTGELFF. Written as DNA, the CDR3 is TGCGCCAGCAGCCCGTATGGGGGCAAATCGAACACCGGGGAGCTGTTTTTT.

V usage is TRBV10-3 and J usage is TRBJ2-5, with 11 bases fitting TRBD1. Germline loops: CDR1 ENHRY, CDR2 SYGVKD. This CDR3 has 14 residues. The junction had 1 base not matched to a gene; V was cut back by 6 bases and J by 1 base. The CDR3 region has the DNA TGTGCCATCAGGGGGACAGGGGGCCAAGAGACCCAGTACTTC. It specifies CAIRGTGGQETQYF.

V and J are TRBV2 and TRBJ2-1; unclear D gene. V lost 6 bases to trimming and J lost 2 bases, with 20 bases between them. Looked up from germline, CDR1 is SNHLY and CDR2 is FYNNEI. This CDR3 is 17 amino acids long. CDR3 DNA: TGTGCCAGCAGATCCTTGCTGGCGGTACGGGCCTACAATGAGCAGTTCTTC. Amino acids: CASRSLLAVRAYNEQFF.

This clone has only a few counts. The chain carries TRBV7-9 and TRBJ2-7; TRBD1 aligns across 9 bases. Germline V gives CDR1 SEHNR, CDR2 FQNEAQ (reference sequence). The CDR3 loop spans 16 amino acids. The trim removed 4 bases at V and 5 bases at J, leaving 12 bases unmatched. The CDR3 reads CASSSHTGTGFHEQYF. CDR3 DNA sequence: TGTGCCAGCAGCTCGCATACCGGGACAGGGTTCCACGAGCAGTACTTC.

CDR3 sequence reads: CASSNGQGTYEQYF. DNA for the CDR3: TGCGCCAGCAGCAACGGACAGGGGACCTACGAGCAGTACTTC. The rearrangement uses TRBV4-1 and TRBJ2-7; 9 bases line up with TRBD1. CDR3 size: 14 residues. Germline V lookup: CDR1 MGHRA, CDR2 YSYEKL. J gave up 2 bases and V 5 bases, and 4 bases lay outside the gene matches.

This chain connects TRBV28 to TRBJ1-1; D is perhaps TRBD1 (5 bases). This CDR3 region has 15 residues. Per the germline V gene, CDR1 is MDHEN and CDR2 is SYDVKM. The V end was cut by 4 bases, the J end by 4 bases, with 16 bases between. The CDR3 is CASSSSGSGGTEAFF. The CDR3 DNA sequence: TGTGCCAGCAGTTCCTCAGGGTCGGGCGGCACTGAAGCTTTCTTT.

The count of this clone is one. The CDR3 DNA reads as TGCGCCAGCAGCCACCGAGGGGGTGTACGGGCGGGGGCCTACGAGCAGTACTTC. Amino acids: CASSHRGGVRAGAYEQYF. The chain is built from TRBV4-1 and TRBJ2-7; perhaps TRBD2 as D (7 bases). This CDR3 is 18 amino acids long. Germline V gene data show CDR1 as MGHRA and CDR2 as YSYEKL. Trimming left V 3 bases short and J 2 bases short, with 23 bases between.

V usage is TRBV6-5 and J usage is TRBJ2-3; 14 bases align to TRBD2. Unmatched junction bases numbered 5, after V lost 2 bases and J lost 7 bases. The CDR3 loop spans 16 amino acids. The germline gives CDR1 MNHEY, CDR2 SVGAGI. The CDR3 loop is CASSYPTSGRAHTQYF. Written as DNA, the CDR3 is TGTGCCAGCAGTTACCCGACTAGCGGGAGGGCCCATACGCAGTATTTT.

The CDR3 reads CASSQAYPERTVNNEQFF. The DNA for the CDR3 is TGCGCCAGCAGCCAAGCGTACCCGGAAAGGACAGTTAACAATGAGCAGTTCTTC. This chain uses TRBV4-3 with TRBJ2-1, with D perhaps matching TRBD1 (6 bases). Germline CDR1 is LGHNA and CDR2 is YSLEER. Trimming pared 1 base from V and 5 bases from J, leaving 21 bases between. The CDR3 length is 18 residues.

This clone has only a few counts. This chain uses TRBV6-5 with TRBJ2-1; TRBD2 agrees at 10 bases. Germline V gene data show CDR1 as MNHEY and CDR2 as SVGAGI. The J segment lost 9 bases and the V segment lost 0 bases, leaving 8 bases of the junction unmatched. There are 16 residues in the CDR3. The CDR3 is CASSYSNLAGAGEQFF. The DNA of the CDR3 is TGTGCCAGCAGTTACTCTAATCTAGCGGGGGCTGGTGAGCAGTTCTTC.

This clone came up once. The chain combines TRBV6-2 or TRBV6-3 with TRBJ1-1; 8 bases are a match to TRBD1. V trimming: 5 bases; J trimming: 3 bases; junction bases outside the gene matches: 8. Germline lookup yields CDR1 MNHEY and CDR2 SVGEGT. The CDR3 runs to 15 residues. DNA for the CDR3: TGTGCCAGCAGTACCAGGACAGGGATGGACACTGAAGCTTTCTTT. Translated: CASSTRTGMDTEAFF.

The gene calls are TRBV5-1 and TRBJ2-2, with D maybe TRBD2 (6 bases). Germline CDR1 and CDR2: SGHRS and YFSETQ. Trimming stripped 5 bases from V and 4 bases from J, with 18 bases between. CDR3 length equals 16 residues. The chain's CDR3 is CASRRGVQGGTGELFF. DNA for the CDR3: TGCGCCAGCAGACGCGGTGTTCAGGGAGGCACCGGGGAGCTGTTTTTT.

This chain links TRBV7-3 with TRBJ1-1, with 9 bases aligning to TRBD1. The CDR3 runs to 14 residues. Looked up from germline, CDR1 is SGHTA and CDR2 is FQGTGA. V was clipped by 2 bases and J by 7 bases; unmatched bases: 5. Here the CDR3 reads CASSLGDRAGEAFF. The CDR3 region has the DNA TGTGCCAGCAGCTTAGGGGACAGGGCAGGTGAAGCTTTCTTT.

The chain couples TRBV18 to TRBJ2-4; TRBD1 aligns across 10 bases. The CDR3 extends over 12 amino acids. Losses at the gene ends were 3 bases for V and 12 bases for J; bases not matched to a gene: 2. Germline CDR1 reads KGHSH; CDR2 reads LQKENI. In DNA, the CDR3 is TGTGCCAGCTCACCCCGGACAGGGGGTCAGTACTTC. Protein: CASSPRTGGQYF.